This T cell receptor (beta chain) comes out of a study of cytomegalovirus exposure and HLA in healthy donors. General study points: Three CMV-associated chains proved CMV antigen-specific in vitro. Researchers counted around 150 TCR beta chains as cytomegalovirus-associated.

As to this clone: Antigen specificity is unknown.

The PCR used 60 Vbeta and 13 Jbeta primers. Profiling relied on immunoSEQ multiplex PCR, and the TCRdb table lists in-frame clones only, not all of them. The sample includes approximately 190,000 clones, around 75% seen only once; the top ten take approximately 6%. The CDR3 spans 11 residues. Trimming cost V 6 bases and J 4 bases, with 8 bases left between them. Germline lookup yields CDR1 DFQATT and CDR2 SNEGSKA (reference sequence). The V and J genes are TRBV20-1 and TRBJ2-3; D gene uncertain. Sequencing was carried out using PBMCs. The sequence derives from a woman aged 25 to 39 in good health and CMV-seropositive. CDR3 sequence: CSATQADTQYF. CDR3 in DNA: TGCAGTGCAACTCAAGCAGATACGCAGTATTTT.